The following is a T cell receptor (beta chain) sequence with its context. Per germline, CDR1 KGHSH and CDR2 LQKENI. V dropped 5 bases and J dropped 5; count of bases not matched to a gene: 3. This CDR3 region has 13 residues. This sample is drawn from a study of cytomegalovirus exposure and HLA in healthy donors. PCR employed 60 Vbeta and 13 Jbeta primers. Only in-frame clones appear in the TCRdb table, and some are missing; sequencing was by immunoSEQ multiplex PCR. This sample has over 200,000 clones, with about four fifths found just once. The sequence came from a woman between 40 and 55 years old in good health and CMV-seropositive. The chain combines TRBV18 with TRBJ1-1; TRBD1 agrees at 9 bases. What was sequenced was PBMCs. Here the CDR3 DNA reads TGTGCCAGCTCATGGACAGGGGAGACTGAAGCTTTCTTT. Translation: CASSWTGETEAFF.